This T cell receptor (beta chain) is from a study of neurological immune-mediated disorders. The making of cDNA relied on 5'RACE with 10-nucleotide random UMIs. One entry per CDR3 protein results from TCRdb running MiXCR on the 5' RACE reads. This sample carries some 30,000 distinct CDR3 sequences, 15% of them seen once, and the ten largest clones take less than 35%. Germline CDR1 is SGHRS and CDR2 is YFSETQ. V was pared by 0 bases and J by 6 bases, with 7 bases between. The CDR3 is 12 residues long. The study drew its healthy controls from blood bank volunteers in Maryland, USA. This clonotype was seen at least ten times. Its antigen is not identified. Study observations and caveats: Expansion of TCR clones was greatest in HTLV-1-associated myelopathy and smallest in multiple sclerosis, where it fell below that of healthy controls.

Sample: PBMCs. The receptor was derived from a man in his 70s in good health. This chain joins TRBV5-1 and TRBJ2-7, with unresolved D. DNA for the CDR3: TGCGCCAGCAGCTTGGGAGTATCCGAGCAGTACTTC. This translates into CASSLGVSEQYF. Complete variable domain (other parts from reference TRBV5-1 and TRBJ2-7): KAGVTQTPRYLIKTRGQQVTLSCSPISGHRSVSWYQQTPGQGLQFLFEYFSETQRNKGNFPGRFSGRQFSNSRSEMNVSTLELGDSALYLCASSLGVSEQYFGPGTRLTVT.